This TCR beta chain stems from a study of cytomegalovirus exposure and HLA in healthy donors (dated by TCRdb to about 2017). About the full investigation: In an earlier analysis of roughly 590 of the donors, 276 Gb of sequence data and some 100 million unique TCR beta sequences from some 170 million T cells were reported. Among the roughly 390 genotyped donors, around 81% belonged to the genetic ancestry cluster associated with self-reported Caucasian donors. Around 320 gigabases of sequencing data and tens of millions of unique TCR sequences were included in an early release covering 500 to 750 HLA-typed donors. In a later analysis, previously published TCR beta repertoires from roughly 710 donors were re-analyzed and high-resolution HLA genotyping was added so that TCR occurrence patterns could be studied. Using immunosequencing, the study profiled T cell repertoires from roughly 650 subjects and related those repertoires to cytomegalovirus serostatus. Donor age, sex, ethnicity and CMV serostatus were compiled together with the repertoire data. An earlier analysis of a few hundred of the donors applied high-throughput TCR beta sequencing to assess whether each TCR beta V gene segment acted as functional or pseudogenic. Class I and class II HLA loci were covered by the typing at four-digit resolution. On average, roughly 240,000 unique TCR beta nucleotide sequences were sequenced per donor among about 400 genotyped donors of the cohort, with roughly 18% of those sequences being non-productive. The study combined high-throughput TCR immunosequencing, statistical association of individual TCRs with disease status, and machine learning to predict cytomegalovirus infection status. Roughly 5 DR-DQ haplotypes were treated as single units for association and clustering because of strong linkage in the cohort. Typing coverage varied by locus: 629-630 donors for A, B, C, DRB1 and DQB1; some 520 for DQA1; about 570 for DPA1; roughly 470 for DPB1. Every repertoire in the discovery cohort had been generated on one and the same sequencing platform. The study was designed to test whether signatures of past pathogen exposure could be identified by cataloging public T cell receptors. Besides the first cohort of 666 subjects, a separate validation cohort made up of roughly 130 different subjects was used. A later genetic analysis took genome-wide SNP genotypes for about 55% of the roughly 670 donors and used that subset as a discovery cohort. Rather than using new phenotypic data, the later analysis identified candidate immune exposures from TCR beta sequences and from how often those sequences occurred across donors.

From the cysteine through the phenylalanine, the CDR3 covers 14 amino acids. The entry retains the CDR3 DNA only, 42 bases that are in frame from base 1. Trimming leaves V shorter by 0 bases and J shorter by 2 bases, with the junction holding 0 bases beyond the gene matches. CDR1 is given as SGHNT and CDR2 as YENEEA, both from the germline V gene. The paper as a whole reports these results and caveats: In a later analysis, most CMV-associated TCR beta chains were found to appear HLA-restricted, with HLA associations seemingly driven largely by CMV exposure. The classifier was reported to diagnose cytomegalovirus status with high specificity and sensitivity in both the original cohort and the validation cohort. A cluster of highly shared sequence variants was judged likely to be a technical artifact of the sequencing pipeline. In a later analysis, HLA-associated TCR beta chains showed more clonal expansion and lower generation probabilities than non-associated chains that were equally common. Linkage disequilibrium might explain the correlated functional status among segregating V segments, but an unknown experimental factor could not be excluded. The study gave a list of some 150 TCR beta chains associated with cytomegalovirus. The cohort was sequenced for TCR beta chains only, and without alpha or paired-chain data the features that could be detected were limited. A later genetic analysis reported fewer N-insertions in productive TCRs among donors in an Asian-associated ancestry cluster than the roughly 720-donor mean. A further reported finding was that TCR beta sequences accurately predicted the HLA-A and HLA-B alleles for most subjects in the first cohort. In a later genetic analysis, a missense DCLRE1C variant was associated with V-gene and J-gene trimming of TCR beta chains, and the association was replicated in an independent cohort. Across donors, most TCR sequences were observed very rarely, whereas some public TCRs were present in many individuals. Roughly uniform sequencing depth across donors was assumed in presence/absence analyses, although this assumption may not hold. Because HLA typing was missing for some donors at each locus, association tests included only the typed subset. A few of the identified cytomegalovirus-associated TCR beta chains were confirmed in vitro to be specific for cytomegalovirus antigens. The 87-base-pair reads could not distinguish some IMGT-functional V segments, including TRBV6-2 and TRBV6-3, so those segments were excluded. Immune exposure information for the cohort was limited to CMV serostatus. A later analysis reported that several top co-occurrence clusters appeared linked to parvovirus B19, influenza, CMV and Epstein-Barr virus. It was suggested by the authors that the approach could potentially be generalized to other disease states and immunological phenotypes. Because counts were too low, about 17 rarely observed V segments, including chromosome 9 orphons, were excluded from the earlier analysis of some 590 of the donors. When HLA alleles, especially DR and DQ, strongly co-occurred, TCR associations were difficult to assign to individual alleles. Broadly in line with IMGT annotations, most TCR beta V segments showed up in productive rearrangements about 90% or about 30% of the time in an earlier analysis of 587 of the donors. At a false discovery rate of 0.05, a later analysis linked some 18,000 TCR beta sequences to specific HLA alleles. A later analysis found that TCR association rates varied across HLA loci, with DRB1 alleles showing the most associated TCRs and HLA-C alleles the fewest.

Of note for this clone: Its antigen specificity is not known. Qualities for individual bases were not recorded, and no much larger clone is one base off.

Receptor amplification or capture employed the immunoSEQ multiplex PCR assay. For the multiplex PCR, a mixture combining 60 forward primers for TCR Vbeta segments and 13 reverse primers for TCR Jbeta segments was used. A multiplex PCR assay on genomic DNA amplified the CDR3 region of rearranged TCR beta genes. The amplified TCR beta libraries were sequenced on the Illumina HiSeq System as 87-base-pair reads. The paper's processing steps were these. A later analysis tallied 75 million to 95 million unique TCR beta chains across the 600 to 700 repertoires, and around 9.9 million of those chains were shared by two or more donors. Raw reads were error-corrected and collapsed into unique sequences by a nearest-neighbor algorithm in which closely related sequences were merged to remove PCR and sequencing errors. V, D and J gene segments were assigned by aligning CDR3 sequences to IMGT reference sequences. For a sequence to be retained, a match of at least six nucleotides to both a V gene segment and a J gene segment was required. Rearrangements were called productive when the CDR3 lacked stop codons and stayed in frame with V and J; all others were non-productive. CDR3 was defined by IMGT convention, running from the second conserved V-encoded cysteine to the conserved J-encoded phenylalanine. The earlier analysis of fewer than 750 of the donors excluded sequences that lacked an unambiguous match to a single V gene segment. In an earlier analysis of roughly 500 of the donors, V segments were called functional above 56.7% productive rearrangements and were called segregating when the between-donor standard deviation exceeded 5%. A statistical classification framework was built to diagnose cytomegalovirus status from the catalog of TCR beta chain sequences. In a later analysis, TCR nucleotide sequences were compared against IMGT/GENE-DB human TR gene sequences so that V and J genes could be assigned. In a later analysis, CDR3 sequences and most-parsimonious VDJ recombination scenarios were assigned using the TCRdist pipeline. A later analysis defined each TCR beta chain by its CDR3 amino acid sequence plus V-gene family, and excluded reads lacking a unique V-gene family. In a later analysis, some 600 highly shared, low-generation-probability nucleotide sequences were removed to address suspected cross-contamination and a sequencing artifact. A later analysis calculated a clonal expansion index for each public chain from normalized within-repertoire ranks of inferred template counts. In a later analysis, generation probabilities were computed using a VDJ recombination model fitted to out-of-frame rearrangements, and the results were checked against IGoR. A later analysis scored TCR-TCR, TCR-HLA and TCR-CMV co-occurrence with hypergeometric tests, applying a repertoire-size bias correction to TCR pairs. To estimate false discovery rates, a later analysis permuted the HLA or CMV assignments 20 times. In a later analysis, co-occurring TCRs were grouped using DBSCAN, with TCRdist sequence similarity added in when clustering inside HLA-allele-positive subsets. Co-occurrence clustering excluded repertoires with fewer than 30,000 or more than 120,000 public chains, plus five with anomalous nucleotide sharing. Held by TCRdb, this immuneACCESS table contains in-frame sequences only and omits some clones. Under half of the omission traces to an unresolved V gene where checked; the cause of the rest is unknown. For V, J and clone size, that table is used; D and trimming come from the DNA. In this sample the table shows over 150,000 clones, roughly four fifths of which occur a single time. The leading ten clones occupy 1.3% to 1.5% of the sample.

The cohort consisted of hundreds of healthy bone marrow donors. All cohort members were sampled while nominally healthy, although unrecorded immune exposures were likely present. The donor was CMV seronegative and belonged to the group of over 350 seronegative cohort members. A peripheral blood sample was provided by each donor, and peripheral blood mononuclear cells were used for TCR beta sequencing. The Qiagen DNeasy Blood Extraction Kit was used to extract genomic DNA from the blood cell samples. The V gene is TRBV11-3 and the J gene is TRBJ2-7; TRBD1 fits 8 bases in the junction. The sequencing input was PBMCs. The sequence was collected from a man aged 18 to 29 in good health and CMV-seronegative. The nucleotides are TGTGCCAGCAGCTTAGAACAGGGGGCCTACGAGCAGTACTTC. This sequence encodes CASSLEQGAYEQYF.